What follows are 10 T cell receptor beta chains derived from one specimen sequenced in a study of blood T cells in healthy people across ages. A second PCR of 7 to 11 cycles used a sample-barcoded 5' primer and a J-beta primer mix. In TCRdb, the 5' RACE reads were re-called with MiXCR into one record per CDR3 protein. Among 650,000 or so distinct CDR3 sequences listed, around 52% were seen once. What was sequenced was blood. The receptors stem from a woman of 80 years or more in good health.

For this clonotype: This may come from a read error, since a much larger clone is one base off. The V and J genes are TRBV5-1 and TRBJ2-3, with 9 bases lining up with TRBD1. The CDR3 is 16 amino acids. The germline CDR1 and CDR2 sequences are SGHRS and YFSETQ. CDR3 sequence reads: CASGTGRNQDTDTRYF. The DNA for the CDR3 is TGCGCCAGCGGGACAGGGCGGAACCAGGACACAGATACGCGGTATTTT.

To note about this clonotype: Since a much larger clone is just one base distant, this may be a read error. The chain combines TRBV20-1 with TRBJ2-5, with a weak D call TRBD2 (6 bases). V gave up 2 bases and J gave up 11 bases, with 18 bases separating them. This CDR3 spans 13 amino acids. Germline-derived CDR1 and CDR2 are DFQATT and SNEGSKA (reference sequence). The CDR3 spells CSARKTSSNEQYF. As DNA, the CDR3 is TGCAGTGCTAGAAAGACTAGTAGCAATGAGCAGTACTTC.

The rearrangement uses TRBV20-1 and TRBJ2-5; 7 bases agree with TRBD1. The J call could be wrong; TRBJ2-7 is a better fit for the DNA end. This CDR3 region has 14 residues. Germline loops: CDR1 DFQATT, CDR2 SNEGSKA (reference sequence). CDR3 amino acids: CSARRGQTYPEQYF. CDR3 sequence (DNA): TGCAGTGCTAGAAGGGGACAGACATATCCCGAGCAGTACTTC.

V usage is TRBV9 and J usage is TRBJ2-1, with D tentatively TRBD2 (5 bases). Per the germline V gene, CDR1 is SGDLS and CDR2 is YYNGEE. The CDR3 is made up of 15 amino acids. The ends were cut back, 0 bases at V and 3 bases at J, with 10 bases in the middle. The CDR3 here is CASSVDGVNYNEQFF. CDR3 DNA sequence: TGTGCCAGCAGCGTAGACGGGGTCAACTACAATGAGCAGTTCTTC.

This chain joins TRBV25-1 and TRBJ2-4; possible D gene TRBD1, 5 bases. The J call may not be correct, given that the DNA end is closer to TRBJ2-5. Germline values: CDR1 MGHDK, CDR2 SYGVNS. This CDR3 is 15 amino acids long. The CDR3 nucleotides are TGTGCCAGCAGTGAATTCCAGGGCTCCCAAGAGACCCAGTACTTC. This translates into CASSEFQGSQETQYF.

This clonotype was recorded a few times. V gene TRBV5-5 combines with J gene TRBJ2-5; TRBD2 matches 11 bases. V shed 3 bases, J shed 2 bases, and the junction held 6 bases outside the gene matches. The CDR3 covers 16 residues. Germline CDR1 reads SGHKS; CDR2 reads YYEKEE (reference sequence). The CDR3 loop is CASSSRLAGIQETQYF. CDR3 nucleotide sequence: TGTGCCAGCAGCTCACGACTAGCGGGGATTCAAGAGACCCAGTACTTC.

Ten or more counts support this clonotype. V usage is TRBV7-3 and J usage is TRBJ2-1, with TRBD2 matching 8 bases. After removal of 1 base from V and 7 bases from J, the junction contained 9 bases not matched to a gene. This CDR3 spans 16 amino acids. The germline CDR1 and CDR2 sequences are SGHTA and FQGTGA. This chain's CDR3 is CASSLSLSGSRNEQFF. The CDR3 nucleotides are TGTGCCAGCAGCTTAAGTCTCAGCGGGAGTCGGAATGAGCAGTTCTTC.

This clonotype came up many times. The chain couples TRBV5-1 to TRBJ2-5; 8 bases are a match to TRBD1. Germline lookup yields CDR1 SGHRS and CDR2 YFSETQ. The CDR3 totals 14 residues. V lost 0 bases, J lost 5 bases, and 3 bases stayed unmatched. The CDR3 loop reads CASSLGTGRETQYF. The CDR3 region has the DNA TGCGCCAGCAGCTTGGGGACAGGGCGGGAGACCCAGTACTTC.

This clonotype was observed at least ten times. The CDR3 nucleotides read TGCAGTGCTAGAGATCCCTACTACGAGCAGTACTTC. Amino acids: CSARDPYYEQYF. This chain connects TRBV20-1 to TRBJ2-7; D unresolved. Germline V gives CDR1 DFQATT, CDR2 SNEGSKA (reference sequence). The V end lost 0 bases, the J end lost 3 bases, and 6 bases lay between the germline ends. The CDR3 has 12 amino acids.

The chain links TRBV9 to TRBJ2-1; tentative D call: TRBD1 (6 bases). In germline, CDR1 is SGDLS, CDR2 YYNGEE. The CDR3 length is 15 residues. V gave up 4 bases and J gave up 4 bases, with 15 bases separating them. CDR3 region: CASSTTGTSYNEQFF. The CDR3 DNA reads as TGTGCCAGCAGCACGACCGGGACATCGTACAATGAGCAGTTCTTC.